This T cell receptor (beta chain) is from a study of control samples from healthy donors and cancer patients. Trimming pared 4 bases from V and 1 base from J, leaving 14 bases between. This CDR3 contains 15 residues. CDR1 and CDR2 from the germline V gene are MNHEY and SMNVEV (reference sequence). The repertoire was sequenced with immunoSEQ multiplex PCR; TCRdb's copy has only in-frame clones and lacks some. Seen here are roughly 130,000 clones, about 95% observed once, and the top ten hold about 3.6%. In its sample, this clone was seen once. The TCR sequence derives from a man aged 25 to 40 in good health. Material: blood. The J gene is TRBJ2-7, the V gene TRBV27, with D possibly matching TRBD1 (6 bases). This CDR3 is CASSSIRGRSYEQYF. The CDR3 region has the DNA TGTGCCAGCAGTTCAATCAGGGGTAGGTCCTACGAGCAGTACTTC.